The 3 T cell receptor beta chains below come from one sample, sequenced in a study of cytomegalovirus exposure and HLA in healthy donors. Vbeta (60) and Jbeta (13) primers were used in the PCR. Assay used: immunoSEQ multiplex PCR; TCRdb lists only in-frame clones, some missing. The table records about 91,000 clones, around 80% of them present only once. What was sequenced was PBMCs. Receptors originate from a male donor in good health and CMV-seropositive.

The chain employs TRBV29-1 and TRBJ2-7; 8 bases match TRBD1. In germline, CDR1 is SQVTM, CDR2 ANQGSEA. There are 11 residues in the CDR3. The J segment lost 3 bases and the V segment lost 6 bases, leaving 1 base of the junction unmatched. Here the CDR3 reads CSVTGGYEQYF. In DNA form, the CDR3 reads TGCAGCGTAACAGGGGGCTACGAGCAGTACTTC.

The J gene is TRBJ1-1, the V gene TRBV5-1; 9 bases agree with TRBD1. J gave up 5 bases and V 5 bases, and 7 bases lay outside the gene matches. Per the germline V gene, CDR1 is SGHRS and CDR2 is YFSETQ. The CDR3 has 14 amino acids. CDR3 sequence reads: CASRSGTGMTEAFF. In DNA form, the CDR3 reads TGCGCCAGCAGATCCGGGACAGGGATGACTGAAGCTTTCTTT.

The chain is built from TRBV5-1 and TRBJ2-7, with D maybe TRBD2 (7 bases). Trimming stripped 5 bases from V and 3 bases from J, with 12 bases between. The length of the CDR3 is 13 residues. Germline loops: CDR1 SGHRS, CDR2 YFSETQ. The CDR3 bases are TGCGCCAGCAGTGGGGGGGCGCTCTACGAGCAGTACTTC. Translated: CASSGGALYEQYF.